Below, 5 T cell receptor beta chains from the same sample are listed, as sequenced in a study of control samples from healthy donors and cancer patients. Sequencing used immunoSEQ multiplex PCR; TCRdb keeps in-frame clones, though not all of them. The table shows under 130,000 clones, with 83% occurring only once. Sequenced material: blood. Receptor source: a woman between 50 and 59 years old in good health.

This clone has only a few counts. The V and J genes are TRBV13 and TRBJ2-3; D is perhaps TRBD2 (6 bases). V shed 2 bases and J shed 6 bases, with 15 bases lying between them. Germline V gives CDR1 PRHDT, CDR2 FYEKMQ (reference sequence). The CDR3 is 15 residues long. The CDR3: CASSLRNSRGDTQYF. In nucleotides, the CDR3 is TGTGCCAGCAGCTTACGGAATTCGCGGGGCGATACGCAGTATTTT.

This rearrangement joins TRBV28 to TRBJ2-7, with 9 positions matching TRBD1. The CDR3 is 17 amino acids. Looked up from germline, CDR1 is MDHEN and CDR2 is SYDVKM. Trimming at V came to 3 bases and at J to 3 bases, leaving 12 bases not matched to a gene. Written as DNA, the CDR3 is TGTGCCAGCAGTTTGCCGCTAGGGACAGGGTTTAACTACGAGCAGTACTTC. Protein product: CASSLPLGTGFNYEQYF. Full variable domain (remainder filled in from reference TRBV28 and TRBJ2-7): DVKVTQSSRYLVKRTGEKVFLECVQDMDHENMFWYRQDPGLGLRLIYFSYDVKMKEKGDIPEGYSVSREKKERFSLILESASTNQTSMYLCASSLPLGTGFNYEQYFGPGTRLTVT.

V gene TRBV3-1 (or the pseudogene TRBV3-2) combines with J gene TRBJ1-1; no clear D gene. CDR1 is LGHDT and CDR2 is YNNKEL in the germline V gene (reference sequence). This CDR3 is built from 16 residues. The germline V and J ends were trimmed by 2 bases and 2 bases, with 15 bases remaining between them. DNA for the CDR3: TGTGCCAGCAGCCAACGTACGAGACGGGTCAACACTGAAGCTTTCTTT. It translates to CASSQRTRRVNTEAFF.

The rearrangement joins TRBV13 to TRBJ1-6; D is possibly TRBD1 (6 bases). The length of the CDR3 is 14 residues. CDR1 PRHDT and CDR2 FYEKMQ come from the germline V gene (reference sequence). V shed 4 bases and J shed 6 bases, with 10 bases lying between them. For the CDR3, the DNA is TGTGCCAGCAGCTCGGGACACCTTAATTCACCCCTCCACTTT. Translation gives CASSSGHLNSPLHF. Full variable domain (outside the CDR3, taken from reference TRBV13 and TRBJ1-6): AAGVIQSPRHLIKEKRETATLKCYPIPRHDTVYWYQQGPGQDPQFLISFYEKMQSDKGSIPDRFSAQQFSDYHSELNMSSLELGDSALYFCASSSGHLNSPLHFGNGTRLTVT.

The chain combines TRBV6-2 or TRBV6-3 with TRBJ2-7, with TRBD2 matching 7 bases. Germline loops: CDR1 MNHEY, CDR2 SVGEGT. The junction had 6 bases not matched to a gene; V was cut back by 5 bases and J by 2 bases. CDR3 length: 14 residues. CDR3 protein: CASSPYGRTYEQYF. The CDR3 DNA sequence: TGTGCCAGCAGTCCGTACGGGAGGACCTACGAGCAGTACTTC.